This T cell receptor beta chain was identified during a study of T cells in Graves' hyperthyroidism and ophthalmopathy. TCR beta CDR3 regions were amplified from RNA. Researchers ran a first-round RT-PCR on the TCR CDR3 using the HTBI primer set. TCRdb re-called the multiplex PCR reads through MiXCR, storing one row per CDR3 protein. Of fewer than 500,000 distinct CDR3 sequences in the sample, roughly 14% were seen once. A NOSPECS grade of at least 4, a Clinical Activity Score of at least 3 and duration under 3 months were recorded in ophthalmopathy patients. For the diagnoses, clinical symptoms, serum thyroxine and TRAb, thyroid ultrasound and orbital computed tomography were used. Cells are PBMCs isolated from roughly 9.2 ml of fresh blood. This CDR3 comprises 15 residues. Trimming at V came to 6 bases and at J to 0 bases, leaving 5 bases not matched to a gene. Germline CDR1 is DFQATT and CDR2 is SNEGSKA (reference sequence).

This clonotype has at least ten counts. Its antigen remains unidentified. General observations from the study: The majority of expanded thyroid clonotypes above 0.001 also appeared in blood.

The V gene is TRBV20-1, the J gene TRBJ2-3, with 11 bases lining up with TRBD2. The sequencing input was blood. The clonotype originates from a man aged 18 to 29 with Graves' ophthalmopathy. For the CDR3, the DNA is TGCAGTGCCCCGACTAGCGGGACTAGCACAGATACGCAGTATTTT. Protein: CSAPTSGTSTDTQYF.